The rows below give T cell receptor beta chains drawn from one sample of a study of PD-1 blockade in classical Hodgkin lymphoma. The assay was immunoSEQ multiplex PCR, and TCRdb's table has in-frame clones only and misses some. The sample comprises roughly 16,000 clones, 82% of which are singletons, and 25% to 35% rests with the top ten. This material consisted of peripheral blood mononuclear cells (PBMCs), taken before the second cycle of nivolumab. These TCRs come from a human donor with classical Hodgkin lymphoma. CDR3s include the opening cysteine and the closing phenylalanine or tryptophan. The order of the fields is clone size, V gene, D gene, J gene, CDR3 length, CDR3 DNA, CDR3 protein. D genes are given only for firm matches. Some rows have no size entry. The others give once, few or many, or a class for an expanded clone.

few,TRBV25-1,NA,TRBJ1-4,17,TGTGCCAGCAGTGAGCTCGAGGAGGGGGAGGGCGGTGAAAAACTGTTTTTT,CASSELEEGEGGEKLFF
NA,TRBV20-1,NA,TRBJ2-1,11,TGCAGTGCTGGTCACGGCAATGAGCAGTTCTTC,CSAGHGNEQFF
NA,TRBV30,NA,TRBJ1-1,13,TGTGCCTGGACCCGGGGAGGCTTTGTGGGAGCTTTCTTT,CAWTRGGFVGAFF
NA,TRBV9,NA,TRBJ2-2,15,TGTGCCAGCACGGACAGAGCGACGAACACCGGGGAGCTGTTTTTT,CASTDRATNTGELFF
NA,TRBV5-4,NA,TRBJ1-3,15,TGTGCCAGCACCACTTCCCCCGGGGGTAGAAACACCATATATTTT,CASTTSPGGRNTIYF
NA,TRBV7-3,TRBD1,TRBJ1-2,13,TGTGCCAGCAGCTCGGGACAGGGGAATGGCTACACCTTC,CASSSGQGNGYTF
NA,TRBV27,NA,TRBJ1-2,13,TGTGCCAGCAGTTTAGAAGGCAGGGCCCCCTACACCTTC,CASSLEGRAPYTF
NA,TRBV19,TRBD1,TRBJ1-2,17,TGTGCCAGTAGTACCCTCTTCGGACAGGGGGCGCCCGGTGGCTACACCTTC,CASSTLFGQGAPGGYTF
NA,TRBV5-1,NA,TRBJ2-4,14,TGCGCCAGCAGCTCGGACGTAGCCAAAAACATTCAGTACTTC,CASSSDVAKNIQYF
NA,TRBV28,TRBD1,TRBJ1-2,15,TGTGCCAGCAGTTTAGCGGACAGGCCGAACTATGGCTACACCTTC,CASSLADRPNYGYTF
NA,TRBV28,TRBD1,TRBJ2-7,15,TGTGCCAGCAGTTTAGGGCCAGGGGGCGCGGACGAGCAGTACTTC,CASSLGPGGADEQYF
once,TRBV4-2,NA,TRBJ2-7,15,TGTGCCAGCAGCCAAGCTATGGACAGCTCCTACGAGCAGTACTTC,CASSQAMDSSYEQYF
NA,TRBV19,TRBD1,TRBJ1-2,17,TGTGCCAGTAGTACCGGGACAGCTACGCGGTTCTTATATGGCTACACCTTC,CASSTGTATRFLYGYTF
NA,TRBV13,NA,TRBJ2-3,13,TGTGCCAGCAGCGGCAGTGGAGGAAATACGCAGTATTTT,CASSGSGGNTQYF
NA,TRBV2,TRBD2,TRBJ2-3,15,TGTGCCAGCAGCCAGACTAGCGGCCGCACAGATACGCAGTATTTT,CASSQTSGRTDTQYF
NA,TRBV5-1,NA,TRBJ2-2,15,TGCGCCAGCAGCTTGGGACGGGCGAACACCGGGGAGCTGTTTTTT,CASSLGRANTGELFF
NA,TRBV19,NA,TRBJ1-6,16,TGTGCCAGTAGTATCTCCGACACGGGGAGTTATTCACCCCTCCACTTT,CASSISDTGSYSPLHF
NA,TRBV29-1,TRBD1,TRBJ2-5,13,TGCAGCGCTTGGGACAGGTCCAAAGAGACCCAGTACTTC,CSAWDRSKETQYF
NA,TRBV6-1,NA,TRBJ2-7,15,TGTGCCAGCAGTCTGGCGTTAGGGGGATCCTACGAGCAGTACTTC,CASSLALGGSYEQYF
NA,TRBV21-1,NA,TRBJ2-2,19,TGTGCCAGCAGCAAACACAAAGACAGGGGTTTACGTTACACCGGGGAGCTGTTTTTT,CASSKHKDRGLRYTGELFF
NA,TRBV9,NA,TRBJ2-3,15,TGTGCCAGCAGCGTCACGGGGCTTAGCACAGATACGCAGTATTTT,CASSVTGLSTDTQYF
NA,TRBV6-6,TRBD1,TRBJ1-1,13,TGTGCCAGCAGTTTGACAGGGCCCACTGAAGCTTTCTTT,CASSLTGPTEAFF
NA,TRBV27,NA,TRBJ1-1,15,TGTGCCAGCACTTCTCCAGGGGCTGTAAACACTGAAGCTTTCTTT,CASTSPGAVNTEAFF
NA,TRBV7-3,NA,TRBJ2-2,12,TGTGCCAGCAGCCCAGATGGGGGGGAGCTGTTTTTT,CASSPDGGELFF
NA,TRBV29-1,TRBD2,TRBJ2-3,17,TGCAGCGGCGACCCTAAGCGGGGGGGCGGGTCCACAGATACGCAGTATTTT,CSGDPKRGGGSTDTQYF
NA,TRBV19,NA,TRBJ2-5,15,TGTGCCAGTAGTATGACGGGGGTTGGAGAAGAGACCCAGTACTTC,CASSMTGVGEETQYF
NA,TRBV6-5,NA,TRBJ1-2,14,TGTGCCAGCAGTTACTCCGGCAGACTCTATGGCTACACCTTC,CASSYSGRLYGYTF
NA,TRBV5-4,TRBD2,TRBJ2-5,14,TGTGCCAGCAGCACAACTAGCGGTCAAGAGACCCAGTACTTC,CASSTTSGQETQYF
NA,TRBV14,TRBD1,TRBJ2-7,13,TGTGCCAGCAGGAAGACAGGGATCTACGAGCAGTACTTC,CASRKTGIYEQYF
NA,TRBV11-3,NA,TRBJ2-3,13,TGTGCCAGCAGCCCCAGGGCATCAGATACGCAGTATTTT,CASSPRASDTQYF
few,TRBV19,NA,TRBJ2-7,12,TGTGCCAGTAGTAAGCTAGGACGCGAGCAGTACTTC,CASSKLGREQYF
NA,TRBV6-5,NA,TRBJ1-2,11,TGTGCCAGCAGAAGGGGTGATGGCTACACCTTC,CASRRGDGYTF
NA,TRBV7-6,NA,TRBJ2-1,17,TGTGCCAGCAGCTTAGAGGGGAGGGGGGCCCTTTACAATGAGCAGTTCTTC,CASSLEGRGALYNEQFF
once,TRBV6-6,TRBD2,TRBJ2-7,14,TGTGCCAGCAGCAGGACTAGCGGGGGCTACGAGCAGTACTTC,CASSRTSGGYEQYF
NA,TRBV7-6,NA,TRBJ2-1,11,TGTGCCAGCTCCCCGGGGGTGTGGCAGTTCTTC,CASSPGVWQFF
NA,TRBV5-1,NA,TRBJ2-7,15,TGCGCCAGCAGCTTGGCCAGGGCTGACCTCGACGAGCAGTACTTC,CASSLARADLDEQYF
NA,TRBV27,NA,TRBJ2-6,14,TGTGCCAGCAGTTTATCGACGGGAGCCAACGTCCTGACTTTC,CASSLSTGANVLTF
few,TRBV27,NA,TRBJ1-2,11,TGTGCCAGCAGTTTCAGGGGTGGCTACACCTTC,CASSFRGGYTF
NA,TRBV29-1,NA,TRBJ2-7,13,TGCAGCGTTTCTCCGGACAGCGGCTACGAGCAGTACTTC,CSVSPDSGYEQYF